The clone carrying this T cell receptor (delta chain) was detected only a few times. An end of the junction does not agree with germline; a read error may underlie this. Other DNA sequences in this specimen translate into the identical CDR3. TCRdb called clones from the reads again using CATT. The data contain about 5,400 delta-chain clones, about 18% of them singletons. The germline V gene encodes CDR1 GEAIGNYY and CDR2 EKD. The CDR3 length is 19 residues. The data were taken from a study of gamma-delta chains in newborns, infants, children. Study background: Microbial exposure reportedly drives polyclonal innate γδ T cell expansion after birth.

This TCR derives from a child who was a newborn, infant or young child, either healthy, febrile or measles-vaccinated (not recorded which). The rearrangement joins TRDV2 to TRDJ3, with 9 bases matching TRDD3. Sequencing was performed on blood. The DNA of the CDR3 is TGTGCCTGTGACCCTATACTGGGGGAGAGCTCCTGGGACACCCGACAGATGTTCTTC. Protein product: CACDPILGESSWDTRQMFF.